What follows are 29 T cell receptor beta chains derived from one specimen sequenced in a study of control samples from healthy donors and cancer patients. TCRdb's table, derived via immunoSEQ multiplex PCR, lists solely in-frame clones and lacks some. The repertoire holds about 250,000 clones, with roughly four fifths as singletons. Sequencing input: PBMCs. These receptors came from a woman aged 60 to 75 with lung cancer.

This chain connects TRBV7-2 to TRBJ1-6; D gene ambiguous. This CDR3 is built from 14 residues. Germline values: CDR1 SGHTA, CDR2 FQGNSA. V lost 3 bases, J lost 8 bases, and 11 bases lay in between. CDR3 residues: CASSFVGRDSPLHF. In nucleotides, the CDR3 is TGTGCCAGCAGCTTTGTTGGGAGGGATTCACCCCTCCACTTT.

The CDR3, as DNA: TGTGCCATCAGTGACGTCTCTTCTGGGACAGCTTATAATTCACCCCTCCACTTT. Translated, it gives CAISDVSSGTAYNSPLHF. V is TRBV10-3 and J is TRBJ1-6; the match to TRBD1 covers 7 bases. The junction had 12 bases not matched to a gene; V was cut back by 3 bases and J by 4 bases. There are 18 residues in the CDR3. Germline V gene sequence: CDR1 ENHRY, CDR2 SYGVKD.

The chain has TRBV15 and TRBJ2-7; 8 nucleotides align to TRBD1. Germline values: CDR1 LNHNV, CDR2 YYDKDF (reference sequence). The V segment lost 5 bases and the J segment 2 bases; nucleotides outside the gene matches: 8. There are 15 residues in the CDR3. As DNA, the CDR3 is TGTGCCACCAGCCGGACAGGGCGATTGACCTACGAGCAGTACTTC. The encoded protein is CATSRTGRLTYEQYF.

This chain connects TRBV19 to TRBJ1-6; 11 bases are shared with TRBD1. V gave up 4 bases and J gave up 9 bases; unmatched junction bases: 11. From germline, CDR1 is LNHDA and CDR2 SQIVND (reference sequence). CDR3 length: 17 amino acids. The CDR3 DNA sequence: TGTGCCAGTAGTACGGTCAGTTCCGGGACAGGGGGTTCACCCCTCCACTTT. The encoded protein is CASSTVSSGTGGSPLHF. The whole variable domain, remainder taken from reference TRBV19 and TRBJ1-6, is DGGITQSPKYLFRKEGQNVTLSCEQNLNHDAMYWYRQDPGQGLRLIYYSQIVNDFQKGDIAEGYSVSREKKESFPLTVTSAQKNPTAFYLCASSTVSSGTGGSPLHFGNGTRLTVT.

The V gene is TRBV28, the J gene TRBJ2-3; 10 bases are a match to TRBD2. From germline, CDR1 is MDHEN and CDR2 SYDVKM. CDR3 size: 14 residues. V was clipped by 4 bases and J by 7 bases; unmatched bases: 5. The CDR3, as DNA: TGTGCCAGCAGTTCTAGCGGGAGCCCCCATACGCAGTATTTT. It yields the protein CASSSSGSPHTQYF.

This chain joins TRBV18 and TRBJ2-7; the match to TRBD2 covers 11 bases. The germline V gene has CDR1 KGHSH and CDR2 LQKENI. The CDR3 contains 16 residues. V was clipped by 0 bases and J by 7 bases; unmatched bases: 8. The CDR3 sequence: CASSPPSGRAVGEQYF. The CDR3 DNA reads as TGTGCCAGCTCACCACCTAGCGGGAGGGCCGTAGGAGAGCAGTACTTC.

In its sample, this clone was seen a few times. CDR3 nucleotide sequence: TGTGCCAGCAGCCCGACAGGGGTTGCGACAGATACGCAGTATTTT. Protein sequence: CASSPTGVATDTQYF. The chain combines TRBV7-7 with TRBJ2-3; 8 bases agree with TRBD1. V dropped 5 bases and J dropped 3; count of bases not matched to a gene: 7. The V gene's germline CDR1 is SSHAT and CDR2 FNYEAQ (reference sequence). This CDR3 comprises 15 residues.

This rearrangement joins TRBV5-1 to TRBJ2-7; possible D gene TRBD2, 6 bases. This CDR3 region has 13 residues. Germline assignment: CDR1 SGHRS and CDR2 YFSETQ. Trimming pared 4 bases from V and 5 bases from J, leaving 13 bases between. CDR3 in DNA: TGCGCCAGCAGCATGACGGGGGTCAACGAGCAGTACTTC. Translating gives CASSMTGVNEQYF.

The chain carries TRBV10-3 and TRBJ1-1, with D perhaps TRBD1 (5 bases). Germline values: CDR1 ENHRY, CDR2 SYGVKD. Trimming shortened V by 0 bases and J by 5 bases, and 22 bases separated the two germline ends. The CDR3 totals 18 residues. CDR3 in DNA: TGTGCCATCAGTGAGTCGTTCGAGTTTGGGGGTATACGGACTGAAGCTTTCTTT. It yields the protein CAISESFEFGGIRTEAFF.

The chain joins TRBV27 to TRBJ2-7, with a possible D match to TRBD1 (5 bases). The CDR3 is 15 residues long. Germline assignment: CDR1 MNHEY and CDR2 SMNVEV (reference sequence). V lost 2 bases to trimming and J lost 3 bases, with 14 bases between them. The CDR3 sequence is CASSLQGGSFYEQYF. The CDR3 DNA sequence: TGTGCCAGCAGTTTACAGGGTGGTAGTTTCTACGAGCAGTACTTC.

The chain links TRBV2 to TRBJ1-1, with no clear D. The CDR3 has 11 amino acids. The germline V gene encodes CDR1 SNHLY and CDR2 FYNNEI. V lost 8 bases and J 1 base, leaving 5 bases between the germline ends. For the CDR3, the DNA is TGTGCCAGCTTGGGGAACACTGAAGCTTTCTTT. It specifies CASLGNTEAFF.

The gene calls are TRBV7-9 and TRBJ2-7; D remains unclear. The CDR3 runs 13 residues. V was shortened by 4 bases and J by 3 bases, with 10 bases between the two germline ends. The V gene's germline CDR1 is SEHNR and CDR2 FQNEAQ (reference sequence). CDR3 in DNA: TGTGCCAGCAGCTCTGGATTGAACTACGAGCAGTACTTC. As protein: CASSSGLNYEQYF.

V is TRBV12-3 or TRBV12-4 and J is TRBJ2-1; maybe TRBD1 (6 bases). The V end lost 6 bases, the J end lost 10 bases, and 13 bases lay between the germline ends. This CDR3 has 12 amino acids. The CDR3 spells CASRFPGAEQFF. As DNA, the CDR3 is TGTGCCAGCAGATTCCCAGGGGCCGAGCAGTTCTTC.

The rearrangement uses TRBV9 and TRBJ1-2; TRBD1 aligns across 8 bases. The germline V gene encodes CDR1 SGDLS and CDR2 YYNGEE. CDR3 length equals 15 residues. Trimming at V came to 0 bases and at J to 4 bases, leaving 5 bases not matched to a gene. CDR3 amino acids: CASSVVAGQGYGYTF. The CDR3, as DNA: TGTGCCAGCAGCGTAGTTGCTGGACAGGGCTATGGCTACACCTTC.

This chain connects TRBV28 to TRBJ2-7; D unclear. Germline CDR1 MDHEN, CDR2 SYDVKM. V dropped 6 bases and J dropped 4 bases, with 4 bases sitting between them. The CDR3 has 10 residues. CDR3 nucleotide sequence: TGTGCCAGCAGATCATACGAGCAGTACTTC. It encodes CASRSYEQYF.

This sequence joins TRBV9 and TRBJ1-2; D is possibly TRBD1 (5 bases). V lost 2 bases and J lost 3, with 20 bases in between. Germline values: CDR1 SGDLS, CDR2 YYNGEE. There are 17 residues in the CDR3. CDR3 sequence (DNA): TGTGCCAGCAGCGTTATTCCTCGGGCAGGGTCGGACTATGGCTACACCTTC. It codes for CASSVIPRAGSDYGYTF.

This chain uses TRBV6-1 with TRBJ2-7, with TRBD2 as a possible D gene (7 bases). This CDR3 has 15 amino acids. V was pared by 2 bases and J by 5 bases, with 16 bases between. The germline V gene encodes CDR1 MNHNS and CDR2 SASEGT. This CDR3 is CASSESFTGRDEQYF. The CDR3 DNA follows: TGTGCCAGCAGTGAATCATTCACAGGGAGGGACGAGCAGTACTTC.

The V gene is TRBV12-2, the J gene TRBJ2-7; the table names TRBD2, a call not compared with the DNA. TRBV12-2 is annotated as a pseudogene. CDR3 length equals 18 residues. CDR3 sequence: CASRLVAPRAGLAGGQYF. The CDR3 coding sequence is TGTGCAAGTCGCTTAGTCGCACCCCGGGCAGGGCTAGCGGGAGGGCAGTACTTC.

The chain uses TRBV2 and TRBJ1-4; D might be TRBD1 (5 bases). Trimming removed 6 bases from V and 8 bases from J, with 13 bases in between. This CDR3 region has 13 residues. From germline, CDR1 is SNHLY and CDR2 FYNNEI. The chain's CDR3 is CASRGTTSEKLFF. For the CDR3, the DNA is TGTGCCAGCAGGGGGACCACGTCAGAAAAACTGTTTTTT.

The chain combines TRBV29-1 with TRBJ1-1; no clear D. Germline V lookup: CDR1 SQVTM, CDR2 ANQGSEA. The CDR3 is 14 residues long. V lost 3 bases and J 3 bases, leaving 14 bases between the germline ends. The CDR3 sequence is CSVDGVLRDTEAFF. In nucleotides, the CDR3 is TGCAGCGTTGACGGGGTTTTGCGGGACACTGAAGCTTTCTTT.

The V and J genes are TRBV12-5 and TRBJ2-5; 9 bases are shared with TRBD1. The CDR3 is made up of 16 amino acids. From germline, CDR1 is LGHNT and CDR2 FRNRAP. Unmatched junction bases numbered 11, after V lost 2 bases and J lost 7 bases. The CDR3 region has the DNA TGTGCTAGTGGTTTGCGGACGGACAGGGGAATAGGGACCCAGTACTTC. It translates to CASGLRTDRGIGTQYF.

The chain links TRBV5-1 to TRBJ2-7, with 7 bases matching TRBD1. The CDR3 runs 15 residues. Looked up from germline, CDR1 is SGHRS and CDR2 is YFSETQ. The V and J ends lost 3 bases and 3 bases, in that order; junction bases with no gene match: 9. The CDR3 loop is CASSSRQGGIYEQYF. The CDR3 DNA follows: TGCGCCAGCAGCTCGAGACAGGGCGGAATCTACGAGCAGTACTTC. The full variable domain, with the rest looked up from reference TRBV5-1 and TRBJ2-7, is KAGVTQTPRYLIKTRGQQVTLSCSPISGHRSVSWYQQTPGQGLQFLFEYFSETQRNKGNFPGRFSGRQFSNSRSEMNVSTLELGDSALYLCASSSRQGGIYEQYFGPGTRLTVT.

V is TRBV9 and J is TRBJ2-2; 9 nucleotides line up with TRBD2. V shed 4 bases, J shed 5 bases, and the junction held 12 bases outside the gene matches. This CDR3 is 17 amino acids long. Germline CDR1 SGDLS, CDR2 YYNGEE. The CDR3 sequence: CASSSHSGSLLTGELFF. CDR3 nucleotide sequence: TGTGCCAGCAGCTCACATAGCGGGAGTCTATTAACCGGGGAGCTGTTTTTT.

The rearrangement uses TRBV28 and TRBJ2-5; TRBD1 matches 7 bases. The CDR3 is 18 amino acids. Germline V lookup: CDR1 MDHEN, CDR2 SYDVKM. J lost 1 base, V lost 5 bases, and 16 bases had no gene match. The CDR3 region is CASSGKRNGTEPQETQYF. The CDR3 nucleotides are TGTGCCAGCAGTGGAAAGAGGAACGGGACAGAGCCCCAAGAGACCCAGTACTTC.

In DNA, the CDR3 is TGTGCCAGCAGCACGGGACAGGGAGTCACCGGGGAGCTGTTTTTT. Protein: CASSTGQGVTGELFF. The chain recombines TRBV9 with TRBJ2-2; 9 nucleotides line up with TRBD1. Germline CDR1 reads SGDLS; CDR2 reads YYNGEE. With V trimmed by 4 bases and J by 4 bases, 5 bases remained unmatched. The CDR3 is 15 residues long.

This rearrangement joins TRBV30 to TRBJ1-4, with D unresolved. The V end was cut by 5 bases, the J end by 7 bases, with 14 bases between. Germline V gene lookup returns CDR1 GTSNPN and CDR2 SVGIG (reference sequence). This CDR3 is built from 13 residues. The CDR3 protein is CAWEAEGREKLFF. The CDR3, as DNA: TGTGCCTGGGAGGCCGAAGGACGTGAAAAACTGTTTTTT.

This chain links TRBV2 with TRBJ2-7; 7 bases are shared with TRBD2. Germline V gene sequence: CDR1 SNHLY, CDR2 FYNNEI. Trimming removed 8 bases from V and 2 bases from J; junction bases left unmatched: 6. The CDR3 is 13 amino acids. Here the CDR3 reads CASVPGLTYEQYF. CDR3 coding DNA: TGTGCCAGCGTTCCGGGACTAACCTACGAGCAGTACTTC.

The chain is built from TRBV2 and TRBJ1-2, with D tentatively TRBD1 (5 bases). Trimming removed 9 bases from V and 3 bases from J, with 17 bases in between. CDR3 length equals 14 residues. CDR1 and CDR2 from the germline V gene are SNHLY and FYNNEI. The CDR3 coding sequence is TGTGCCAGGTCCGGGGGGGGTACCCACTATGGCTACACCTTC. Amino acids: CARSGGGTHYGYTF.

The CDR3 nucleotides are TGTGCCAGCAGCTTAGCGACAGGGGTTTCACCCCTCCACTTT. This gives the protein CASSLATGVSPLHF. J is TRBJ1-6 and V is TRBV7-9; 8 nucleotides align to TRBD1. The germline V gene has CDR1 SEHNR and CDR2 FQNEAQ (reference sequence). Unmatched junction bases numbered 1, after V lost 0 bases and J lost 9 bases. The CDR3 contains 14 residues.